This T cell receptor beta chain was captured by sequencing in a study of blood T cell repertoires in COVID-19. V gave up 8 bases and J gave up 6 bases; unmatched junction bases: 7. The CDR3 runs to 14 residues. CDR1 and CDR2 (germline): LGHNT, FRNRAP. Everyone who took part was about 18 to 90 years old, and they came from about two dozen US areas. Participants' own reports of clinical history determined their cohort assignment. Some clones are missing from TCRdb's copy, which holds only in-frame ones; the method was immunoSEQ multiplex PCR. This sample has 300,000 to 400,000 clones, with approximately 81% found just once.

The J gene is TRBJ2-2, the V gene TRBV12-5; 9 nucleotides match TRBD1. The TCR comes from a woman under 40 who had been exposed to COVID-19. Sequencing was done on a sample of PBMCs or T cells enriched from blood (not recorded which). In nucleotides, the CDR3 is TGTGCTAGTAGGTGGGACAGGGCTTCCGGGGAGCTGTTTTTT. It encodes CASRWDRASGELFF.